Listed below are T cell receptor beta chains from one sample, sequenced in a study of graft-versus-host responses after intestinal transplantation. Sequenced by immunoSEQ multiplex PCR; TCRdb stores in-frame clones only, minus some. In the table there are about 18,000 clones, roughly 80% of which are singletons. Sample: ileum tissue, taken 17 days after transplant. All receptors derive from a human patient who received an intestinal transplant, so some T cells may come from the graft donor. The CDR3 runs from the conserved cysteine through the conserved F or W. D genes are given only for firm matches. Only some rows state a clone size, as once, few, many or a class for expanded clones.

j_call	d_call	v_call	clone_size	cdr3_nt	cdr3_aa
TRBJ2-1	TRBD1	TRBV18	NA	TGTGCCAGCTCTATGGACAGGGGGTGGTACAATGAGCAGTTCTTC	CASSMDRGWYNEQFF
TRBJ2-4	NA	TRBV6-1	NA	TGTGCCAGCAAGGGCACGTTAGCGGCCAAAAACATTCAGTACTTC	CASKGTLAAKNIQYF
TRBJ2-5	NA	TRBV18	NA	TGTGCCAGCTCACCAGGGGTCCAAGAGACCCAGTACTTC	CASSPGVQETQYF
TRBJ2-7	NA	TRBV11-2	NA	TGTGCCAGCAGCTTAGCTCCCGTAAGCTCCTACGAGCAGTACTTC	CASSLAPVSSYEQYF
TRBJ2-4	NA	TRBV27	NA	TGTGCCAGCAGTTTAAGGGGTCGGGGCGGCATTCAGTACTTC	CASSLRGRGGIQYF
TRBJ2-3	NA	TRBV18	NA	TGTGCCAGCTCACAAAAGGGACCACAGTCCATCCCAGATACGCAGTATTTT	CASSQKGPQSIPDTQYF
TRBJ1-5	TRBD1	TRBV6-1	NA	TGTGCCAGCAGTGAAATCCGGACAGGGGGGAGTAATCAGCCCCAGCATTTT	CASSEIRTGGSNQPQHF
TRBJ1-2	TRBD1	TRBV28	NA	TGTGCCAGCAGTCGACAGGGGGCTGGGATAGATGGCTACACCTTC	CASSRQGAGIDGYTF
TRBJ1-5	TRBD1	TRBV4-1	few	TGCGCCAGCAGCCAATCGGGACAGGGGTTACAGCCCCAGCATTTT	CASSQSGQGLQPQHF
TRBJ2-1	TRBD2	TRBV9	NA	TGTGCCAGCAGCGTAACCTGGACTAGCGGGACGAGCTCCTACAATGAGCAGTTCTTC	CASSVTWTSGTSSYNEQFF
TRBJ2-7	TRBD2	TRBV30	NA	TGTGCCTGGAGTAGCGGGAGCTCCTACGAGCAGTACTTC	CAWSSGSSYEQYF
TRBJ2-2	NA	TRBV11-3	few	TGTGCCAGCAGCTTTGGTGGAGTGGCCGGGGAGCTGTTTTTT	CASSFGGVAGELFF
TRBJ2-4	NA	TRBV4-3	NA	TGCGCCAGCAGCCAAGGGGTGGGAAACATTCAGTACTTC	CASSQGVGNIQYF
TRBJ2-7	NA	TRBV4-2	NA	TGTGCCAGCAGCCCGTTGACCCGCCCCTACGAGCAGTACTTC	CASSPLTRPYEQYF
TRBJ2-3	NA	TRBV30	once	TGTGCCTGGAGTGTATTCGGGGGAATTCCAACAGATACGCAGTATTTT	CAWSVFGGIPTDTQYF
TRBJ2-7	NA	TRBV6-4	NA	TGTGCCATCGGGAGATCCTACGAGCAGTACTTC	CAIGRSYEQYF
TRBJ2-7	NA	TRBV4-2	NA	TGTGCCAGCAGCCAAGACGAGACGGTCACCTACGAGCAGTACTTC	CASSQDETVTYEQYF